Sequencing of this T cell receptor (beta chain) was carried out in a study of Graves' ophthalmopathy and Graves' hyperthyroidism. Study-level information: Peripheral blood was gathered at the point of initial diagnosis, before any treatment started.

Clinicians diagnosed using symptoms, serum thyroxine, TRAb, thyroid ultrasound and orbital computed tomography. PBMCs had their origin in fresh peripheral blood (around 10 ml). Germline CDR1 reads SGHNT; CDR2 reads YENEEA. V shed 5 bases and J shed 1 base, with 12 bases lying between them. There are 14 residues in the CDR3. Using RNA transcripts, the TCR beta CDR3 regions were amplified. Amplification began with first-round RT-PCR using HTBI primers, then second-round multiplex PCR was performed. MiXCR was run by TCRdb on the multiplex PCR reads, yielding one entry per CDR3 protein. The sample yields 340,000 or so distinct CDR3 sequences, roughly a sixth seen once. This clonotype has a count of ten or more. Its target is not known. The study, taken as a whole, reports: Blood also contained most of the expanded thyroid clonotypes above 0.001 frequency.

The V and J genes are TRBV11-3 and TRBJ2-7; D may be TRBD2 (6 bases). The clonotype comes from an adult man with Graves' ophthalmopathy. Sample: peripheral blood. DNA for the CDR3: TGTGCCAGCAGCGCGACAGCGGGTTCCTACGAGCAGTACTTC. This codes for CASSATAGSYEQYF.